This entry lists 15 T cell receptor beta chains sequenced from one sample in a study of human T cells and chemical hapten exposure. A single record per CDR3 protein comes from TCRdb applying MiXCR to the RACE reads. The table lists about 53,000 distinct CDR3 sequences, roughly 10% of them singletons, with 8% to 10% in the top ten. The time point denotes: pre-sensitization, week 0. This sample's treatment: therapeutic diphenylcyclopropenone sensitization with weekly scalp DPC. The source was whole blood, collected in connection with sensitization to the hapten diphenylcyclopropenone (DPC). The receptors shown here come from a man aged 40-55 years with alopecia areata. Some clones in this sample may be carry-over from other donors' samples.

The CDR3 sequence: CASSFSGSDTQYF. CDR3 DNA: TGTGCCAGCAGCTTCAGTGGGTCAGATACGCAGTATTTT. The chain joins TRBV11-2 to TRBJ2-3; D ambiguous. Germline CDR1 is SGHAT and CDR2 is FQNNGV. This CDR3 has 13 amino acids. Trimming removed 3 bases from V and 4 bases from J, with 8 bases in between.

In its sample, this clonotype was seen a few times. V is TRBV20-1 and J is TRBJ2-1; weak D call: TRBD2 (5 bases). CDR3 length: 12 residues. Germline V gives CDR1 DFQATT, CDR2 SNEGSKA (reference sequence). V was cut by 4 bases and J by 4 bases, with 8 bases left in between. CDR3 sequence: CSAKRGYNEQFF. In DNA form, the CDR3 reads TGCAGTGCTAAGAGAGGGTACAATGAGCAGTTCTTC.

This clonotype has more than one count but fewer than ten. The chain couples TRBV3-1 to TRBJ2-5, with 7 bases that match TRBD1. V dropped 3 bases and J dropped 5; count of bases not matched to a gene: 12. This CDR3 comprises 16 residues. Germline values: CDR1 LGHDT, CDR2 YNNKEL (reference sequence). The CDR3 sequence: CASSHSDRQGGETQYF. In DNA, the CDR3 is TGTGCCAGCAGCCATTCAGACCGACAGGGCGGGGAGACCCAGTACTTC.

This clonotype came up many times. The chain has TRBV28 and TRBJ2-3; TRBD2 matches at 11 bases. This CDR3 is built from 16 residues. Germline CDR1 MDHEN, CDR2 SYDVKM. V shed 5 bases and J 6 bases; nucleotides not matched to a gene: 10. The CDR3 loop reads CASSPSGTSGGDTQYF. DNA for the CDR3: TGTGCCAGCAGTCCTTCCGGTACTAGCGGGGGTGATACGCAGTATTTT. The full variable domain, in which reference TRBV28 and TRBJ2-3 provide the parts outside the CDR3, is DVKVTQSSRYLVKRTGEKVFLECVQDMDHENMFWYRQDPGLGLRLIYFSYDVKMKEKGDIPEGYSVSREKKERFSLILESASTNQTSMYLCASSPSGTSGGDTQYFGPGTRLTVL.

This clonotype was counted only a few times. The CDR3 bases are TGTGCCAGCAGCAAAACTATCACAGATACGCAGTATTTT. The encoded protein is CASSKTITDTQYF. The rearrangement links TRBV7-3 to TRBJ2-3; unclear D gene. Trimming removed 5 bases at V and 2 bases at J, with 8 bases between. The CDR3 runs to 13 residues. Germline loops: CDR1 SGHTA, CDR2 FQGTGA.

This clonotype was recorded a few times. This rearrangement joins TRBV12-3 or TRBV12-4 to TRBJ2-7; TRBD1 aligns across 9 bases. V was pared by 1 base and J by 5 bases, with 6 bases of the junction left unmatched. The CDR3 covers 15 residues. The CDR3 loop reads CASSLVTGGRNEQYF. CDR3 coding DNA: TGTGCCAGCAGTTTAGTCACAGGGGGCCGCAACGAGCAGTACTTC.

V and J are TRBV19 and TRBJ2-2; 12 bases agree with TRBD2. V lost 8 bases and J lost 8; bases outside the gene matches: 6. Germline values: CDR1 LNHDA, CDR2 SQIVND (reference sequence). The CDR3 consists of 14 residues. The CDR3 loop reads CASHPGLAGGELFF. The DNA of the CDR3 is TGTGCCAGTCATCCCGGACTAGCGGGAGGGGAGCTGTTTTTT. Looking up the rest from reference TRBV19 and TRBJ2-2 gives the full variable domain: DGGITQSPKYLFRKEGQNVTLSCEQNLNHDAMYWYRQDPGQGLRLIYYSQIVNDFQKGDIAEGYSVSREKKESFPLTVTSAQKNPTAFYLCASHPGLAGGELFFGEGSRLTVL.

The V and J genes are TRBV6-5 and TRBJ1-1, with no clear D. In germline, CDR1 is MNHEY, CDR2 SVGAGI. Trimming removed 8 bases from V and 1 base from J, with 5 bases in between. This CDR3 contains 11 residues. CDR3 DNA: TGTGCCAGCGAAGCGAACACTGAAGCTTTCTTT. Residues: CASEANTEAFF.

The table lists this clonotype with a few counts. V gene TRBV12-3 or TRBV12-4 combines with J gene TRBJ2-2; D is perhaps TRBD1 (5 bases). V was pared by 3 bases and J by 7 bases, with 18 bases between. This CDR3 is built from 16 residues. The DNA of the CDR3 is TGTGCCAGCAGTTTTCGTGGGGTGGGGCCGAGCGGGGAGCTGTTTTTT. Translated, it gives CASSFRGVGPSGELFF.

This clonotype was counted only a few times. This chain connects TRBV18 to TRBJ2-5; TRBD1 or TRBD2 may be the D gene (6 bases each). The germline V and J ends were trimmed by 2 bases and 2 bases, with 9 bases remaining between them. CDR1 is KGHSH and CDR2 is LQKENI in the germline V gene. The CDR3 is made up of 14 amino acids. CDR3 loop: CASSPTGAQETQYF. The CDR3 DNA reads as TGTGCCAGCTCACCAACGGGGGCTCAAGAGACCCAGTACTTC.

This clonotype was detected a few times. The V gene is TRBV7-9, the J gene TRBJ1-1, with a possible D match to TRBD1 (5 bases). The V gene lost 5 bases and the J gene lost 1 base, with 11 bases spanning the gap. CDR3 length: 14 residues. Germline V lookup: CDR1 SEHNR, CDR2 FQNEAQ (reference sequence). CDR3 loop: CASSPRTTNTEAFF. The CDR3 coding sequence is TGTGCCAGCAGCCCACGGACAACGAACACTGAAGCTTTCTTT. The full variable domain, with the rest looked up from reference TRBV7-9 and TRBJ1-1, is DTGVSQNPRHKITKRGQNVTFRCDPISEHNRLYWYRQTLGQGPEFLTYFQNEAQLEKSRLLSDRFSAERPKGSFSTLEIQRTEQGDSAMYLCASSPRTTNTEAFFGQGTRLTVV.

In its sample, this clonotype was seen many times. The rearrangement joins TRBV10-3 to TRBJ2-3, with D perhaps TRBD2 (6 bases). Germline loops: CDR1 ENHRY, CDR2 SYGVKD. The CDR3 has 14 residues. Trimming took 10 bases from V and 3 from J, leaving 17 bases between them. DNA of the CDR3: TGTGCCACCCTGCCCGGGAGAGGGACAGATACGCAGTATTTT. This gives the protein CATLPGRGTDTQYF.

This clonotype was counted at least ten times. The chain is built from TRBV20-1 and TRBJ1-3; D is unresolved. This CDR3 has 16 amino acids. Germline assignment: CDR1 DFQATT and CDR2 SNEGSKA (reference sequence). Trimming cost V 0 bases and J 0 bases, with 12 bases left between them. The CDR3 sequence: CSARDRFAGSGNTIYF. The CDR3 region has the DNA TGCAGTGCTAGAGATCGGTTTGCAGGCTCTGGAAACACCATATATTTT.

This clonotype counts as medium-sized. The chain is built from TRBV14 and TRBJ2-7; 9 bases are shared with TRBD1. V was clipped by 4 bases and J by 6 bases; unmatched bases: 13. Germline V lookup: CDR1 SGHDN, CDR2 FVKESK. This CDR3 is built from 16 residues. This CDR3 is CASSRDLPGQGGEQYF. The CDR3 DNA reads as TGTGCCAGCAGCCGCGACTTACCGGGACAGGGAGGCGAGCAGTACTTC.

This clonotype was seen ten or more times. This chain joins TRBV7-3 and TRBJ2-7; D remains unclear. CDR1 is SGHTA and CDR2 is FQGTGA in the germline V gene. V was clipped by 5 bases and J by 1 base, with 12 bases between them. The CDR3 consists of 14 residues. CDR3 bases: TGTGCCAGCAGCGCAAGTCACGTATCCTACGAGCAGTACTTC. Translating gives CASSASHVSYEQYF.